This T cell receptor beta chain was identified during a study of T cell clones after liver transplantation. Study-level information: Post-transplant blood was tracked for graft-donor-reactive T cell clones identified in a pre-transplant mixed lymphocyte reaction. Subjects received no induction therapy and standard immunosuppression until randomization at 12-24 months post-transplant.

Concerning this clone: Its antigen is still unknown.

Germline CDR1 LGHNT, CDR2 FRNRAP. The CDR3 is 14 amino acids. The V and J ends lost 7 bases and 0 bases respectively, with 10 bases between them. Only in-frame clones appear in the TCRdb table, and some are missing; sequencing was by immunoSEQ multiplex PCR. The sample records under 90,000 clones, about 80% being singletons. Broader study findings: Post-transplant, graft-donor-reactive CD4 TCRbeta sequences in blood dropped significantly in 5 of 8 subjects. Low donor cell numbers restricted donor-reactive repertoire measurement in two subjects.

The chain joins TRBV12-5 to TRBJ2-1, with no clear D. The TCR sequence derives from a human donor who received a liver transplant. Here the sequenced sample was CD4+ T cells from blood, taken before liver transplant. Here the CDR3 DNA reads TGTGCTAGTGCGGACCCACCCTCCTACAATGAGCAGTTCTTC. It specifies CASADPPSYNEQFF.